The 8 T cell receptor beta chains given below trace back to one sample, sequenced in a study of CD4 T cells in relation to SARS-CoV-2 and coronaviruses. CD4+ T cells from unexposed donors were obtained before the COVID-19 pandemic (2011-2018). Isolation of CD4+ T cells took place after 10 days in culture. TCRdb's table, derived via immunoSEQ multiplex PCR, lists solely in-frame clones and lacks some. This sample yields some 19,000 clones, of which about 80% are seen a single time; about 15% belongs to the top ten. For these receptors, no antigen is known. Sequencing was carried out using CD4+ T cells from PBMCs, cultured in vitro. The receptor source for this set is a human donor in good health.

The V call is TRBV30, the J call TRBJ2-1, with a tentative D call TRBD1 (5 bases). V was trimmed by 3 bases and J by 5 bases, leaving 17 bases between them. The CDR3 is 15 residues long. The V gene's germline CDR1 is GTSNPN and CDR2 SVGIG (reference sequence). CDR3 sequence reads: CAWSRKGAAHNEQFF. The CDR3, as DNA: TGTGCCTGGAGCCGCAAAGGGGCAGCCCACAATGAGCAGTTCTTC.

V usage is TRBV18 and J usage is TRBJ2-5; the D gene is possibly TRBD2 (5 bases). Germline CDR1 is KGHSH and CDR2 is LQKENI. The ends were cut back, 4 bases at V and 2 bases at J, with 14 bases in the middle. The CDR3 consists of 15 residues. The CDR3 reads CASSLRHGEQETQYF. CDR3 coding DNA: TGTGCCAGCTCACTACGACACGGGGAACAAGAGACCCAGTACTTC.

The J gene is TRBJ2-1, the V gene TRBV30; D is perhaps TRBD1 or TRBD2 (5 bases each). CDR1 GTSNPN and CDR2 SVGIG come from the germline V gene (reference sequence). Trimming cost V 1 base and J 13 bases, with 11 bases left between them. This CDR3 has 11 residues. CDR3 region: CAWSGGDRQFF. CDR3 DNA sequence: TGTGCCTGGAGTGGAGGGGATCGTCAGTTCTTC.

This chain joins TRBV7-6 and TRBJ2-2, with D maybe TRBD1 (5 bases). CDR3 length: 15 residues. CDR1 SGHVS and CDR2 FNYEAQ come from the germline V gene. Trimming pared 6 bases from V and 6 bases from J, leaving 17 bases between. In DNA, the CDR3 is TGTGCCAGCAGACAAGGCTGGGGCGACGCCGGGGAGCTGTTTTTT. Residues: CASRQGWGDAGELFF. The variable domain in full, with the rest retrieved from reference TRBV7-6 and TRBJ2-2, is GAGVSQSPRYKVTKRGQDVALRCDPISGHVSLYWYRQALGQGPEFLTYFNYEAQQDKSGLPNDRFSAERPEGSISTLTIQRTEQRDSAMYRCASRQGWGDAGELFFGEGSRLTVL.

By sample fraction, this clone is medium-sized. The chain employs TRBV25-1 and TRBJ2-6; 7 nucleotides match TRBD1. The CDR3 extends over 16 amino acids. V lost 4 bases to trimming and J lost 0 bases; unmatched junction nucleotides: 3. Germline V gene lookup returns CDR1 MGHDK and CDR2 SYGVNS. The CDR3 region is CASSATGDSGANVLTF. In DNA form, the CDR3 reads TGTGCCAGCAGTGCCACAGGGGACTCTGGGGCCAACGTCCTGACTTTC.

The J gene is TRBJ1-1, the V gene TRBV30, with D possibly being TRBD1 (6 bases). The CDR3 is made up of 13 amino acids. Germline V gives CDR1 GTSNPN, CDR2 SVGIG (reference sequence). Trimming removed 1 base at V and 6 bases at J, with 12 bases between. CDR3 in amino acids: CAWSARGGAEAFF. The CDR3 nucleotides read TGTGCCTGGAGTGCCAGGGGAGGGGCTGAAGCTTTCTTT.

The V gene is TRBV7-6, the J gene TRBJ1-1, with D perhaps matching TRBD1 (5 bases). V dropped 5 bases and J dropped 10 bases, with 17 bases sitting between them. Germline CDR1 SGHVS, CDR2 FNYEAQ. The CDR3 is 13 residues long. The CDR3 here is CASSPQPGQRAFF. The CDR3 DNA reads TGTGCCAGCAGCCCTCAGCCCGGACAAAGAGCTTTCTTT.

Concerning this clone itself: At one of its ends the junction is not consistent with the germline gene, which may arise from a read error. V usage is TRBV5-1 and J usage is TRBJ2-1; 9 bases match TRBD1. CDR1 is SGHRS, CDR2 YFSETQ, per germline. The CDR3 sequence is 12 residues long. The CDR3 bases are TGCGCCAGCAGCCGGACCGGGACAGGGCTGCTCTTC. It is translated as CASSRTGTGLLF.